Reported below is one T cell receptor (beta chain). With 3 bases removed from V and 1 base from J, the gap between germline ends came to 21 bases. Germline CDR1 reads KGHSH; CDR2 reads LQKENI. CDR3 size: 18 residues. The data originate from a study of blood T cell repertoires in COVID-19. Across the study: From T cells, B-cell-depleted T cells, or PBMCs came the material, which was cDNA or gDNA.

The cohort comprised adults aged about 18 to 90 years residing in 20 to 25 US areas. Using immunoSEQ multiplex PCR, the repertoire was profiled, and TCRdb retains in-frame clones only, with some absent. The sample yields under 350,000 clones, 80% to 90% seen once. This chain joins TRBV18 and TRBJ1-1; a possible D gene is TRBD1 (6 bases). The origin of this receptor is a woman in her 40s with acute COVID-19. Sequenced input: PBMCs or T cells enriched from blood (not recorded which). The CDR3 sequence is CASSPSQGPPTTNTEAFF. CDR3 sequence (DNA): TGTGCCAGCTCACCTTCACAGGGTCCCCCCACCACGAACACTGAAGCTTTCTTT.